This passage covers 28 T cell receptor beta chains from one sample sequenced in a study of blood T cell repertoires in COVID-19. Repertoires were generated with immunoSEQ multiplex PCR, while TCRdb's copy carries only in-frame clones and drops some. The sample comprises tens of thousands of clones, around 91% of which are singletons, and roughly an eighth rests with the top ten. Sample: peripheral blood. The source of these receptors is an older woman with active COVID-19.

This chain connects TRBV19 to TRBJ1-2; 9 nucleotides align to TRBD1. The CDR3 totals 16 residues. Germline V gene lookup returns CDR1 LNHDA and CDR2 SQIVND (reference sequence). Trimming took 3 bases from V and 4 from J; bases not matched to a gene: 9. The CDR3: CASSMAGTGFLYGYTF. CDR3 bases: TGTGCCAGTAGTATGGCTGGGACAGGGTTCCTCTATGGCTACACCTTC.

The rearrangement uses TRBV4-1 and TRBJ1-1; D is unresolved. Germline V CDR1 and CDR2: MGHRA, YSYEKL. V was clipped by 4 bases and J by 0 bases, with 12 bases between them. The CDR3 sequence is 15 residues long. CDR3: CASSPVTRLNTEAFF. In DNA form, the CDR3 reads TGCGCCAGCAGCCCCGTGACCAGGTTGAACACTGAAGCTTTCTTT.

This clone was seen a single time. The chain joins TRBV19 to TRBJ2-3; TRBD1 aligns across 7 bases. The V and J ends lost 4 bases and 4 bases, in that order; junction bases with no gene match: 8. This CDR3 is built from 15 residues. The germline gives CDR1 LNHDA, CDR2 SQIVND (reference sequence). The CDR3 protein is CASSRGQTDADTQYF. The CDR3 coding sequence is TGTGCCAGTAGTAGGGGACAGACGGACGCAGATACGCAGTATTTT.

This chain uses TRBV5-5 with TRBJ2-5, with 8 bases aligning to TRBD1. The CDR3 sequence is 14 residues long. Germline trimming cut 0 bases from V and 5 bases from J; bases unmatched to any gene: 3. Looked up from germline, CDR1 is SGHKS and CDR2 is YYEKEE (reference sequence). For the CDR3, the DNA is TGTGCCAGCAGCTTGGGTAGACAGGGGGAGACCCAGTACTTC. Encoded protein: CASSLGRQGETQYF.

This clone has only one observation. This chain joins TRBV5-4 and TRBJ1-2; possible D gene TRBD1, 5 bases. Trimming removed 3 bases from V and 2 bases from J, with 11 bases in between. Germline CDR1 is SGHNT and CDR2 is YYREEE (reference sequence). This CDR3 spans 14 amino acids. As DNA, the CDR3 is TGTGCCAGCAGCTCACAGAAGGGGAACTATGGCTACACCTTC. It specifies CASSSQKGNYGYTF.

The chain carries TRBV27 and TRBJ1-1; no reliable D call. V was cut by 2 bases and J by 10 bases, with 11 bases left in between. Germline V gives CDR1 MNHEY, CDR2 SMNVEV (reference sequence). The CDR3 totals 12 residues. CDR3 loop: CASSLVTERAFF. The CDR3 DNA follows: TGTGCCAGCAGTTTAGTCACAGAAAGAGCTTTCTTT.

The chain couples TRBV6-2 or TRBV6-3 to TRBJ1-6; 9 nucleotides align to TRBD1. The CDR3 sequence is 14 residues long. V gave up 5 bases and J gave up 10 bases; unmatched junction bases: 6. The germline V gene encodes CDR1 MNHEY and CDR2 SVGEGT. The CDR3 DNA is TGTGCCAGCAGTCCCGGGACAGGGTACTCACCCCTCCACTTT. Encoded protein: CASSPGTGYSPLHF.

The gene calls are TRBV6-2 or TRBV6-3 and TRBJ2-5, with a tentative D call TRBD2 (6 bases). This CDR3 region has 15 residues. Germline-derived CDR1 and CDR2 are MNHEY and SVGEGT. V dropped 5 bases and J dropped 4 bases, with 17 bases sitting between them. The CDR3 DNA reads as TGTGCCAGCAGTCGGCGGGACCGGGTTAGAGAGACCCAGTACTTC. It specifies CASSRRDRVRETQYF.

This chain connects TRBV12-3 or TRBV12-4 to TRBJ1-5; possibly TRBD1 for D (6 bases). With 4 bases removed from V and 3 bases from J, the gap between germline ends came to 7 bases. The CDR3 totals 13 residues. The CDR3 here is CASSWTDNQPQHF. CDR3 coding DNA: TGTGCCAGCAGTTGGACAGACAATCAGCCCCAGCATTTT.

V usage is TRBV21-1 and J usage is TRBJ2-3; the D call of TRBD2 is as the table states it, not checked on the DNA. TRBV21-1 counts as a pseudogene. The CDR3 runs to 19 residues. Here the CDR3 reads CASRSRERGTSGDTDTQYF. CDR3 coding DNA: TGTGCCAGCAGGAGCCGGGAGCGAGGAACTAGCGGGGACACAGATACGCAGTATTTT.

This clone has a handful of counts. J is TRBJ2-7 and V is TRBV30, with unresolved D. Deletions cut 6 bases from V and 9 bases from J, with 12 bases between. The CDR3 loop spans 10 amino acids. Germline assignment: CDR1 GTSNPN and CDR2 SVGIG (reference sequence). For the CDR3, the DNA is TGTGCCTGTTCAAACCTCGGGCAGTACTTC. Residues: CACSNLGQYF.

CDR3 sequence (DNA): TGTGCCAGCAGCAAACAGACAGGGGGCTCTGGCTACACCTTC. Its translation: CASSKQTGGSGYTF. The chain couples TRBV5-6 to TRBJ1-2, with TRBD1 matching over 10 bases. The CDR3 is made up of 14 amino acids. Germline-derived CDR1 and CDR2 are SGHDT and YYEEEE. V shed 4 bases, J shed 7 bases, and the junction held 7 bases outside the gene matches.

The chain recombines TRBV5-6 with TRBJ2-2; 9 bases align to TRBD1. Per germline, CDR1 SGHDT and CDR2 YYEEEE. V gave up 4 bases and J gave up 6 bases; unmatched junction bases: 13. This CDR3 is built from 17 residues. The CDR3 protein is CASSPTWTGARAGELFF. CDR3 DNA: TGTGCCAGCAGCCCTACGTGGACAGGGGCGAGGGCCGGGGAGCTGTTTTTT. The whole variable domain, filled in from reference TRBV5-6 and TRBJ2-2, reads DAGVTQSPTHLIKTRGQQVTLRCSPKSGHDTVSWYQQALGQGPQFIFQYYEEEERQRGNFPDRFSGHQFPNYSSELNVNALLLGDSALYLCASSPTWTGARAGELFFGEGSRLTVL.

The chain has TRBV12-2 and TRBJ2-3; the table gives TRBD1 as D, unverified against the DNA. TRBV12-2 is shown as a pseudogene. The CDR3 contains 14 residues. The DNA for the CDR3 is TGTGCAAGTCGCTTCAGGAATTCCACAGATACGCAGTATTTT. Encoded protein: CASRFRNSTDTQYF.

This chain uses TRBV19 with TRBJ1-2, with a tentative D call TRBD1 (5 bases). This CDR3 comprises 13 residues. The V and J ends lost 3 bases and 10 bases respectively, with 15 bases between them. CDR1 is LNHDA, CDR2 SQIVND, per germline (reference sequence). CDR3 sequence (DNA): TGTGCCAGTAGTATTCACAGGACGGGGGTCTACACCTTC. It translates to CASSIHRTGVYTF. The variable domain in full, completed from reference TRBV19 and TRBJ1-2, reads DGGITQSPKYLFRKEGQNVTLSCEQNLNHDAMYWYRQDPGQGLRLIYYSQIVNDFQKGDIAEGYSVSREKKESFPLTVTSAQKNPTAFYLCASSIHRTGVYTFGSGTRLTVV.

The chain links TRBV14 to TRBJ2-1, with 16 bases matching TRBD2. This CDR3 comprises 17 residues. Germline CDR1 and CDR2: SGHDN and FVKESK. J gave up 7 bases and V 4 bases, and 7 bases lay outside the gene matches. The DNA of the CDR3 is TGTGCCAGCAGCCCGGGACTAGCGGGGGGGCCGGGGAATGAGCAGTTCTTC. Encoded protein: CASSPGLAGGPGNEQFF. Combining the CDR3 with reference TRBV14 and TRBJ2-1 gives the whole variable domain EAGVTQFPSHSVIEKGQTVTLRCDPISGHDNLYWYRRVMGKEIKFLLHFVKESKQDESGMPNNRFLAERTGGTYSTLKVQPAELEDSGVYFCASSPGLAGGPGNEQFFGPGTRLTVL.

The chain uses TRBV7-8 and TRBJ1-2; maybe TRBD1 (6 bases). The CDR3 loop spans 17 amino acids. Germline V gives CDR1 SGHVS, CDR2 FQNEAQ. V was cut by 1 base and J by 0 bases, with 15 bases left in between. The CDR3 here is CASSLGIRGGTNYGYTF. The CDR3 bases are TGTGCCAGCAGCTTAGGAATTAGGGGGGGGACTAACTATGGCTACACCTTC.

V usage is TRBV12-5 and J usage is TRBJ2-4, with 11 bases lining up with TRBD2. CDR3 size: 16 residues. Germline values: CDR1 LGHNT, CDR2 FRNRAP. V trimming: 5 bases; J trimming: 0 bases; junction bases outside the gene matches: 3. The CDR3 sequence: CASGDGTSGAKNIQYF. The CDR3 DNA reads as TGTGCTAGTGGTGACGGGACTAGCGGAGCCAAAAACATTCAGTACTTC.

The V call is TRBV29-1, the J call TRBJ1-1, with 7 bases lining up with TRBD1. Germline values: CDR1 SQVTM, CDR2 ANQGSEA. J gave up 7 bases and V 1 base, and 12 bases lay outside the gene matches. The CDR3 is 15 residues long. CDR3 nucleotides: TGCAGCGTTGAAGCCCCCGACAGGGTCTTTGATGAAGCTTTCTTT. This encodes CSVEAPDRVFDEAFF.

This chain links TRBV7-9 with TRBJ1-1; perhaps TRBD1 as D (6 bases). The CDR3 sequence is 14 residues long. Germline loops: CDR1 SEHNR, CDR2 FQNEAQ (reference sequence). V lost 5 bases and J 7 bases, leaving 17 bases between the germline ends. As DNA, the CDR3 is TGTGCCAGCAGCCTCACCGGGACATCAAGTGAAGCTTTCTTT. It is translated as CASSLTGTSSEAFF.

The chain couples TRBV6-5 to TRBJ2-5; a possible D gene is TRBD1 (5 bases). The germline V gene has CDR1 MNHEY and CDR2 SVGAGI. V lost 6 bases, J lost 2 bases, and 10 bases lay in between. The CDR3 sequence is 13 residues long. The CDR3 DNA is TGTGCCAGCAGCTGGACACCACAAGAGACCCAGTACTTC. Encoded protein: CASSWTPQETQYF.

This chain connects TRBV5-1 to TRBJ1-6; D is possibly TRBD1 (6 bases). The CDR3 covers 15 residues. Trimming stripped 0 bases from V and 11 bases from J, with 15 bases between. CDR1 SGHRS and CDR2 YFSETQ come from the germline V gene. CDR3 coding DNA: TGCGCCAGCAGCTTGGAGTCACAGGGTACGGCACCCCTCCACTTT. Amino acids: CASSLESQGTAPLHF.

The V and J genes are TRBV5-4 and TRBJ1-2; TRBD1 matches at 8 bases. V trimming: 4 bases; J trimming: 4 bases; junction bases outside the gene matches: 3. CDR3 size: 13 residues. From germline, CDR1 is SGHNT and CDR2 YYREEE (reference sequence). The CDR3 DNA sequence: TGTGCCAGCAGCACCGGGACAGGCTATGGCTACACCTTC. It yields the protein CASSTGTGYGYTF.

The chain employs TRBV5-1 and TRBJ2-7; perhaps TRBD2 as D (7 bases). This CDR3 has 14 residues. Between the trimmed V and J ends, which lost 5 bases and 3 bases, there was a span of 15 bases. CDR1 and CDR2 (germline): SGHRS, YFSETQ. CDR3 loop: CASSPRGAHYEQYF. The CDR3 coding sequence is TGCGCCAGCAGTCCACGGGGGGCTCACTACGAGCAGTACTTC.

The chain employs TRBV9 and TRBJ1-1, with TRBD1 identical over 7 bases. The CDR3 spans 14 residues. With V trimmed by 4 bases and J by 5 bases, 8 bases remained unmatched. Germline loops: CDR1 SGDLS, CDR2 YYNGEE. CDR3 amino acids: CASSMTTGETEAFF. CDR3 bases: TGTGCCAGCAGCATGACCACAGGGGAAACTGAAGCTTTCTTT.

The rearrangement links TRBV24-1 to TRBJ2-2; the match to TRBD1 covers 10 bases. Germline CDR1 is KGHDR and CDR2 is SFDVKD. This CDR3 comprises 16 residues. V trimming: 2 bases; J trimming: 4 bases; junction bases outside the gene matches: 3. CDR3 residues: CATSDSGQGITGELFF. DNA for the CDR3: TGTGCCACCAGTGATTCGGGACAGGGGATCACCGGGGAGCTGTTTTTT.

Comment on this clone: Additional DNA sequences in this sample encode the identical CDR3. CDR3 sequence reads: CASSLSYSNQPQHF. The CDR3 DNA is TGTGCCAGCAGCTTGTCCTATAGCAATCAGCCCCAGCATTTT. This chain connects TRBV5-6 to TRBJ1-5; D is undetermined. Trimming left V 1 base short and J 0 bases short, with 5 bases between. Germline V lookup: CDR1 SGHDT, CDR2 YYEEEE. There are 14 residues in the CDR3.

This rearrangement joins TRBV5-4 to TRBJ2-3; 13 nucleotides agree with TRBD2. The trim removed 3 bases at V and 13 bases at J, leaving 11 bases unmatched. Germline V gene lookup returns CDR1 SGHNT and CDR2 YYREEE (reference sequence). The CDR3 has 15 residues. Written as DNA, the CDR3 is TGTGCCAGCAGCTACAGTTTGACTAGCGGGGGGAAGGAGTATTTT. Translation: CASSYSLTSGGKEYF.